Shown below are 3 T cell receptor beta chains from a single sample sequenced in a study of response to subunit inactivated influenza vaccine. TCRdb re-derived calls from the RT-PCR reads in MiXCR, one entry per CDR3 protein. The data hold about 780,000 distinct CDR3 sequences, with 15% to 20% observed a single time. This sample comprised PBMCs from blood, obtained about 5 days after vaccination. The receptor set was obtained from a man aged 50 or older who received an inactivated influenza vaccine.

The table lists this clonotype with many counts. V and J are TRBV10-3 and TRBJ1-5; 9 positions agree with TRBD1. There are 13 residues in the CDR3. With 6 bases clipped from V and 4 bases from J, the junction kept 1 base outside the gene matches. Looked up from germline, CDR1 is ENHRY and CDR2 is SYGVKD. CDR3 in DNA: TGTGCCATCAGAGGGACAGGGAATCAGCCCCAGCATTTT. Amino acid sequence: CAIRGTGNQPQHF.

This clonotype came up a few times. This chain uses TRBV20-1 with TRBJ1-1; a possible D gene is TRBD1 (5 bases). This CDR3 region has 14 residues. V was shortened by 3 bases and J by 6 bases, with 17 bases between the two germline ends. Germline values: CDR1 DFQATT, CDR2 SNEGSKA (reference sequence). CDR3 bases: TGCAGTGCTAGTCTTCCGGGGGGAAGGTCTGAAGCTTTCTTT. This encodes CSASLPGGRSEAFF.

This CDR3 reads CASSLLPGLMDEQFF. The CDR3 nucleotides read TGTGCCAGCAGCCTACTCCCGGGACTAATGGATGAGCAGTTCTTC. This sequence joins TRBV7-2 and TRBJ2-1, with 7 nucleotides matching TRBD2. Germline lookup yields CDR1 SGHTA and CDR2 FQGNSA. The CDR3 is 15 residues long. V lost 5 bases, J lost 8 bases, and 12 bases stayed unmatched.